One sample yielded the 21 T cell receptor beta chains listed below, sequenced in a study of blood T cells in healthy people across ages. The authors ran a second PCR of 7 to 11 cycles using a sample-barcoded 5' primer and a J-beta primer mix. TCRdb reprocessed the 5' RACE reads via MiXCR and lists one record per CDR3 protein. This table holds about 1.1 million distinct CDR3 sequences, 35% to 40% found once. The source material was blood. The receptors come from a man younger than 30 in good health.

To note about this clonotype: At one boundary the junction diverges from the germline segment, which might be a read error. The rearrangement uses TRBV20-1 and TRBJ1-6; 8 bases are a match to TRBD1. The CDR3 is made up of 18 amino acids. Germline V gene lookup returns CDR1 DFQATT and CDR2 SNEGSKA (reference sequence). In DNA, the CDR3 is TGCAGTGCAAAGCCGGGACAGGTTTGGGTGGGGGATAGTTCACCCCCCCACTTT. Translated: CSAKPGQVWVGDSSPPHF.

Comment on this clonotype: Relative to the germline gene, one junction end is altered; a read error may explain this. The chain combines TRBV2 with TRBJ2-7; TRBD1 is a possible D gene (7 bases). CDR1 and CDR2 (germline): SNHLY, FYNNEI. The CDR3 length is 14 residues. This CDR3 reads CAGRPRGALYEQYF. CDR3 DNA: TGTGCCGGCAGGCCCAGGGGGGCCCTCTACGAGCAGTACTTC.

The chain has TRBV20-1 and TRBJ1-2; TRBD1 matches 8 bases. After removal of 2 bases from V and 4 bases from J, the junction contained 3 bases not matched to a gene. The V gene's germline CDR1 is DFQATT and CDR2 SNEGSKA (reference sequence). CDR3 size: 13 residues. This CDR3 is CSARTRGPYGYTF. As DNA, the CDR3 is TGCAGTGCTAGAACCAGGGGGCCCTATGGCTACACCTTC.

This clonotype appeared many times. The chain combines TRBV20-1 with TRBJ2-5; the D call may be TRBD1 or TRBD2 (6 bases each). The CDR3 has 14 residues. Germline CDR1 is DFQATT and CDR2 is SNEGSKA (reference sequence). Trimming cost V 7 bases and J 2 bases, with 17 bases left between them. For the CDR3, the DNA is TGCAGTGTTCTCCGTGGGGGGCGACAAGAGACCCAGTACTTC. It translates to CSVLRGGRQETQYF.

This clonotype has a single count. The chain recombines TRBV16 with TRBJ1-1; the D is unclear. The CDR3 extends over 14 amino acids. Germline CDR1 and CDR2: KGHSY and FQNENV. V lost 0 bases to trimming and J lost 1 base, with 6 bases between them. The DNA of the CDR3 is TGTGCCAGCAGCCAATCATGGGAGAACACTGAAGCTTTCTTT. This sequence encodes CASSQSWENTEAFF.

The V call is TRBV2, the J call TRBJ2-4; a weak D match, TRBD1 (5 bases). CDR1 and CDR2 (germline): SNHLY, FYNNEI. This CDR3 region has 15 residues. Trimming left V 2 bases short and J 2 bases short, with 10 bases between. CDR3 coding DNA: TGTGCCAGCAGTGAAATAGCAGGGACCAAAAACATTCAGTACTTC. Translated: CASSEIAGTKNIQYF.

This chain uses TRBV6-2 or TRBV6-3 with TRBJ1-1; D gene uncertain. V was clipped by 3 bases and J by 3 bases, with 5 bases between them. Germline loops: CDR1 MNHEY, CDR2 SVGEGT. There are 12 residues in the CDR3. Written as DNA, the CDR3 is TGTGCCAGCAGTTATCTGGACACTGAAGCTTTCTTT. This codes for CASSYLDTEAFF.

The rearrangement uses TRBV6-1 and TRBJ1-1, with 7 nucleotides matching TRBD1. CDR1 and CDR2 (germline): MNHNS, SASEGT. This CDR3 contains 16 residues. V dropped 4 bases and J dropped 1; count of bases not matched to a gene: 9. The CDR3: CASSGSTGSGNTEAFF. For the CDR3, the DNA is TGTGCCAGCAGTGGATCGACAGGGTCCGGGAACACTGAAGCTTTCTTT.

The V call is TRBV12-5, the J call TRBJ1-2; TRBD1 might be the D (5 bases). The CDR3 is 13 amino acids. CDR1 and CDR2 from the germline V gene are LGHNT and FRNRAP. Trimming pared 5 bases from V and 8 bases from J, leaving 15 bases between. The CDR3 DNA sequence: TGTGCTAGTGGTGTAGTGGGGACGGGAGGCTACACCTTC. It translates to CASGVVGTGGYTF.

Concerning this clonotype itself: The junction differs from germline at one of its ends, possibly a read error. CDR3 residues: CASSTRAHTGTQYF. In DNA, the CDR3 is TGTGCCAGCAGCACTAGGGCCCACACAGGTACGCAGTATTTT. This chain links TRBV3-1 with TRBJ2-3; D is possibly TRBD1 or TRBD2 (5 bases each). The CDR3 is made up of 14 amino acids. CDR1 is LGHDT, CDR2 YNNKEL, per germline (reference sequence).

The genes are TRBV5-4 and TRBJ2-3, with TRBD1 as a possible D gene (5 bases). This CDR3 is built from 15 residues. With 0 bases removed from V and 3 bases from J, the gap between germline ends came to 11 bases. Germline V CDR1 and CDR2: SGHNT, YYREEE (reference sequence). The CDR3 sequence is CASSLDPAGTDTQYF. DNA of the CDR3: TGTGCCAGCAGCTTGGATCCTGCAGGGACAGATACGCAGTATTTT.

This clonotype appeared many times. This rearrangement joins TRBV4-1 to TRBJ1-2; no clear D gene. Per the germline V gene, CDR1 is MGHRA and CDR2 is YSYEKL. The CDR3 runs to 14 residues. V lost 0 bases and J 3 bases, leaving 8 bases between the germline ends. The CDR3 nucleotides are TGCGCCAGCAGCCAAGATAAGGGCTACTATGGCTACACCTTC. This sequence encodes CASSQDKGYYGYTF.

This chain joins TRBV19 and TRBJ2-1; D assignment may be TRBD1 or TRBD2 (7 bases each). The germline CDR1 and CDR2 sequences are LNHDA and SQIVND (reference sequence). The V and J ends lost 3 bases and 4 bases respectively, with 16 bases between them. This CDR3 is built from 16 residues. DNA for the CDR3: TGTGCCAGTAGTATCAGGGGGGGCTCCAAATACAATGAGCAGTTCTTC. Translated, it gives CASSIRGGSKYNEQFF.

This clonotype was detected a few times. The chain links TRBV9 to TRBJ2-3; D is unclear. Between the trimmed V and J ends, which lost 0 bases and 2 bases, there was a span of 10 bases. The CDR3 is 15 amino acids. Per the germline V gene, CDR1 is SGDLS and CDR2 is YYNGEE. The CDR3 DNA reads TGTGCCAGCAGCGTAGCTGCCAGATTCACAGATACGCAGTATTTT. Translation: CASSVAARFTDTQYF.

V usage is TRBV4-3 and J usage is TRBJ1-1; D gene ambiguous. CDR3 length: 14 amino acids. V shed 1 base and J shed 5 bases, with 11 bases lying between them. Germline CDR1 reads LGHNA; CDR2 reads YSLEER. CDR3 DNA sequence: TGCGCCAGCAGCCAAGTCAATCGGGAGACTGAAGCTTTCTTT. This translates into CASSQVNRETEAFF.

This clonotype has ten or more counts. The CDR3 reads CASSQDRAREYNEQYF. Written as DNA, the CDR3 is TGTGCCAGCAGCCAAGATAGGGCTAGAGAATACAATGAGCAGTACTTC. The rearrangement links TRBV4-2 to TRBJ2-1, with D uncertain. TRBJ2-7 explains the end of the DNA better; the J call may be wrong. Germline V lookup: CDR1 LGHNA, CDR2 YNFKEQ. The CDR3 has 16 residues.

To note about this clonotype: Germline is not matched at one junction end, which may reflect a read error. The J gene is TRBJ2-7, the V gene TRBV4-1, with 7 bases matching TRBD1. Germline lookup yields CDR1 MGHRA and CDR2 YSYEKL. The CDR3 contains 16 residues. In nucleotides, the CDR3 is TGCGCCGGCAGCCAAGATTCGGGACAGAGCTCCTACGAGCAGTACTTC. Residues: CAGSQDSGQSSYEQYF.

This clonotype has more than one count but fewer than ten. The rearrangement joins TRBV10-3 to TRBJ2-3; 10 bases fit TRBD2. Germline-derived CDR1 and CDR2 are ENHRY and SYGVKD. V lost 10 bases and J lost 2; bases outside the gene matches: 3. This CDR3 region has 13 residues. CDR3 coding DNA: TGTGCCAGCGGACTAGCGGTCACAGATACGCAGTATTTT. The encoded protein is CASGLAVTDTQYF.

The chain is built from TRBV10-3 and TRBJ1-1, with TRBD1 identical over 9 bases. Germline V gene lookup returns CDR1 ENHRY and CDR2 SYGVKD. The CDR3 runs to 17 residues. V was pared by 8 bases and J by 1 base, with 14 bases of the junction left unmatched. CDR3 nucleotides: TGTGCCATCCGTGTGGCCGGGACAGGGTCGACGAACACTGAAGCTTTCTTT. It specifies CAIRVAGTGSTNTEAFF.

The rearrangement uses TRBV4-3 and TRBJ1-2; D gene ambiguous. Germline V gene sequence: CDR1 LGHNA, CDR2 YSLEER. V was pared by 0 bases and J by 8 bases, with 13 bases between. The CDR3 length is 14 residues. The CDR3 DNA reads as TGCGCCAGCAGCCAAGATTTCCGCCGTGGGGGCTACACCTTC. This encodes CASSQDFRRGGYTF.

The sample holds a few counts of this clonotype. The gene calls are TRBV10-3 and TRBJ1-1, with TRBD1 matching over 9 bases. Germline loops: CDR1 ENHRY, CDR2 SYGVKD. J lost 5 bases, V lost 3 bases, and 10 bases had no gene match. This CDR3 region has 16 residues. CDR3 loop: CAISDNMGTGTTEAFF. CDR3 nucleotide sequence: TGTGCCATCAGTGACAATATGGGGACAGGGACAACTGAAGCTTTCTTT.